The 7 T cell receptor beta chains listed next were all sequenced from one sample in a study of shared clonotypes between healthy human individuals. Method: immunoSEQ multiplex PCR; TCRdb's copy keeps in-frame clones and lacks some. The table has about 1.1 million clones, about four fifths seen once; the top ten hold roughly 0.62%. Material: memory CD4+ T cells from PBMCs. Stated subset: CD45RA-negative fraction. The source of these receptors is a young man in good health. Some clones in this sample may be carry-over from other donors' samples.

As regards this clone: This may arise from a read error, as a much more abundant clone is one base away. This CDR3 is also generated by other DNA sequences in the sample. This chain connects TRBV5-1 to TRBJ2-3; D is uncertain. The germline V gene encodes CDR1 SGHRS and CDR2 YFSETQ. This CDR3 contains 13 residues. V lost 1 base and J lost 1, with 4 bases in between. The CDR3 region has the DNA TGCGCCAGCAGCTTGTTGGGCACAGATACGCAGTATTTT. Translating gives CASSLLGTDTQYF.

This chain joins TRBV5-4 and TRBJ2-3, with a tentative D call TRBD2 (5 bases). Germline V gene data show CDR1 as SGHNT and CDR2 as YYREEE (reference sequence). V lost 4 bases to trimming and J lost 4 bases, with 16 bases between them. The CDR3 is 15 residues long. The CDR3: CASSQERRFPDTQYF. CDR3 nucleotide sequence: TGTGCCAGCAGCCAGGAGAGGAGGTTCCCAGATACGCAGTATTTT.

J is TRBJ2-1 and V is TRBV5-5; no clear D. Trimming removed 0 bases at V and 4 bases at J, with 5 bases between. Germline values: CDR1 SGHKS, CDR2 YYEKEE (reference sequence). CDR3 length equals 13 residues. CDR3: CASSLARYNEQFF. CDR3 DNA sequence: TGTGCCAGCAGCTTGGCGAGATACAATGAGCAGTTCTTC.

This clone came up once. This chain joins TRBV11-1 and TRBJ2-1; D is perhaps TRBD1 (5 bases). Germline V gives CDR1 SGHAT, CDR2 FQDESV (reference sequence). The V gene lost 0 bases and the J gene lost 0 bases, with 6 bases spanning the gap. The CDR3 length is 15 residues. The CDR3 protein is CASSLAGDSYNEQFF. The CDR3 DNA sequence: TGTGCCAGCAGCTTAGCAGGGGACTCCTACAATGAGCAGTTCTTC.

This sequence joins TRBV7-9 and TRBJ1-1, with unresolved D. This CDR3 contains 15 residues. Germline values: CDR1 SEHNR, CDR2 FQNEAQ (reference sequence). Trimming took off 3 bases at V and 1 base at J, with 12 bases between the two ends. CDR3 sequence: CASSFGAVGNTEAFF. The CDR3 region has the DNA TGTGCCAGCAGCTTTGGAGCAGTCGGGAACACTGAAGCTTTCTTT.

This chain links TRBV7-9 with TRBJ2-1, with 8 bases that match TRBD2. The CDR3 runs 15 residues. Trimming cost V 1 base and J 12 bases; bases outside gene matches: 11. Germline CDR1 and CDR2: SEHNR and FQNEAQ (reference sequence). The CDR3 DNA sequence: TGTGCCAGCAGCTTAGGGCTAGCGGGTAGCTCGGGGCAGTTCTTC. It is translated as CASSLGLAGSSGQFF.

This clone was counted ten times or more. V gene TRBV7-9 combines with J gene TRBJ1-1; TRBD1 matches 8 bases. Per germline, CDR1 SEHNR and CDR2 FQNEAQ (reference sequence). V lost 5 bases, J lost 5 bases, and 4 bases stayed unmatched. The CDR3 has 13 amino acids. This CDR3 reads CASSVQGGTEAFF. CDR3 DNA sequence: TGTGCCAGCAGCGTACAGGGGGGGACTGAAGCTTTCTTT.